The next 8 T cell receptor beta chains were all read from a single sample in a study of Tregs in tolerant kidney transplant recipients. Assay used: immunoSEQ multiplex PCR; TCRdb lists only in-frame clones, some missing. The table lists about 240,000 clones, approximately 83% of them singletons. Sequencing input: CD4+ T cells from blood. The receptors derive from a human donor in good health.

J is TRBJ1-1 and V is TRBV9, with a possible D match to TRBD1 (5 bases). The CDR3 has 16 residues. Trimming cost V 4 bases and J 1 base, with 17 bases left between them. The germline gives CDR1 SGDLS, CDR2 YYNGEE. CDR3 sequence reads: CASSPRLGQTNTEAFF. CDR3 DNA: TGTGCCAGCAGCCCCCGGTTAGGACAAACGAACACTGAAGCTTTCTTT.

The rearrangement links TRBV19 to TRBJ1-2; 9 bases match TRBD1. The V and J ends lost 4 bases and 8 bases, in that order; junction bases with no gene match: 5. CDR3 size: 13 residues. Germline V lookup: CDR1 LNHDA, CDR2 SQIVND (reference sequence). This chain's CDR3 is CASSRGTGQGYTF. CDR3 sequence (DNA): TGTGCCAGTAGTAGGGGGACAGGGCAAGGCTACACCTTC.

This clone showed up just once. The chain employs TRBV5-1 and TRBJ2-1, with no clear D. The CDR3 has 15 amino acids. V shed 4 bases and J shed 0 bases, with 11 bases lying between them. The germline gives CDR1 SGHRS, CDR2 YFSETQ. The CDR3 sequence: CASSPDLSSYNEQFF. The CDR3 DNA follows: TGCGCCAGCAGCCCGGACCTGAGCTCCTACAATGAGCAGTTCTTC.

This clone has only one observation. The genes are TRBV7-3 and TRBJ2-5; possible D gene TRBD2, 6 bases. This CDR3 is built from 15 residues. Trimming cost V 5 bases and J 2 bases, with 15 bases left between them. Germline lookup yields CDR1 SGHTA and CDR2 FQGTGA. The CDR3 DNA reads TGTGCCAGCAGCCCCTACCCGACTAGGCAAGAGACCCAGTACTTC. Residues: CASSPYPTRQETQYF. Looking up the rest from reference TRBV7-3 and TRBJ2-5 gives the full variable domain: GAGVSQTPSNKVTEKGKYVELRCDPISGHTALYWYRQSLGQGPEFLIYFQGTGAADDSGLPNDRFFAVRPEGSVSTLKIQRTERGDSAVYLCASSPYPTRQETQYFGPGTRLLVL.

This clone was seen only once. This chain connects TRBV30 to TRBJ1-5; D not certain. Germline CDR1 is GTSNPN and CDR2 is SVGIG (reference sequence). The CDR3 consists of 13 residues. The V end was cut by 3 bases, the J end by 1 base, with 7 bases between. As DNA, the CDR3 is TGTGCCTGGAGGGCGGCGAGCAATCAGCCCCAGCATTTT. This gives the protein CAWRAASNQPQHF.

The rearrangement links TRBV2 to TRBJ1-4; tentatively, D is TRBD1 (5 bases). V lost 5 bases, J lost 1 base, and 26 bases lay in between. Germline CDR1 reads SNHLY; CDR2 reads FYNNEI. The CDR3 extends over 20 amino acids. CDR3 loop: CASSSRDRAGQKLTNEKLFF. Written as DNA, the CDR3 is TGTGCCAGCAGTTCACGTGACAGAGCCGGTCAGAAATTAACTAATGAAAAACTGTTTTTT.

J is TRBJ1-6 and V is TRBV30, with 8 bases that match TRBD1. Trimming at V came to 3 bases and at J to 9 bases, leaving 4 bases not matched to a gene. Germline CDR1 is GTSNPN and CDR2 is SVGIG (reference sequence). The CDR3 is made up of 13 amino acids. CDR3 loop: CAWRGQVISPLHF. DNA of the CDR3: TGTGCCTGGAGGGGACAGGTGATTTCACCCCTCCACTTT. The whole variable domain, filled in from reference TRBV30 and TRBJ1-6, reads SQTIHQWPATLVQPVGSPLSLECTVEGTSNPNLYWYRQAAGRGLQLLFYSVGIGQISSEVPQNLSASRPQDRQFILSSKKLLLSDSGFYLCAWRGQVISPLHFGNGTRLTVT.

This rearrangement joins TRBV19 to TRBJ2-1; no clear D. CDR1 is LNHDA and CDR2 is SQIVND in the germline V gene (reference sequence). V was clipped by 10 bases and J by 3 bases, with 19 bases between them. The CDR3 sequence is 15 residues long. The CDR3 sequence is CATMRKGKGYNEQFF. For the CDR3, the DNA is TGTGCCACCATGAGGAAAGGGAAGGGCTACAATGAGCAGTTCTTC. The variable domain in full, completed from reference TRBV19 and TRBJ2-1, reads DGGITQSPKYLFRKEGQNVTLSCEQNLNHDAMYWYRQDPGQGLRLIYYSQIVNDFQKGDIAEGYSVSREKKESFPLTVTSAQKNPTAFYLCATMRKGKGYNEQFFGPGTRLTVL.